The 9 T cell receptor beta chains presented below share a single source sample, sequenced in a study of blood T cell repertoires in COVID-19 (dated by TCRdb to the early 2020s). Receptors were amplified or captured by the immunoSEQ multiplex PCR assay. TCRdb provides this immuneACCESS table in a form limited to in-frame rearrangements. Some clones are lacking; in checked studies, under half of them reflect an unresolved V gene, and why the rest are absent is not known. The sample table contains some 99,000 clones; only one count was recorded for 60% to 85% of them. Of the sample, more than 4% is held by the ten largest clones. The sample comprised peripheral blood. These receptors originate from a human donor in a cohort sampled during active or convalescent COVID-19.

This clone has only one observation. Here the CDR3 reads CASSLRGRAEKLFF. The CDR3 DNA is TGTGCCAGCAGCTTAAGGGGGCGCGCTGAAAAACTGTTTTTT. The chain has TRBV7-9 and TRBJ1-4; 7 bases match TRBD1. V was pared by 2 bases and J by 7 bases, with 4 bases of the junction left unmatched. The CDR3 is 14 amino acids. Germline values: CDR1 SEHNR, CDR2 FQNEAQ (reference sequence).

This clone appeared a few times. This chain uses TRBV27 with TRBJ1-1; tentatively, D is TRBD1 (5 bases). The germline V and J ends were trimmed by 5 bases and 0 bases, with 13 bases remaining between them. Germline CDR1 MNHEY, CDR2 SMNVEV (reference sequence). The CDR3 totals 15 residues. The CDR3 DNA follows: TGTGCCAGCAGTCTCAGGTGGGGCATGAACACTGAAGCTTTCTTT. Its translation is CASSLRWGMNTEAFF.

The J gene is TRBJ2-1, the V gene TRBV9; the match to TRBD2 covers 7 bases. Germline-derived CDR1 and CDR2 are SGDLS and YYNGEE. There are 15 residues in the CDR3. Losses at the gene ends were 0 bases for V and 3 bases for J; bases not matched to a gene: 3. CDR3 sequence: CASSVELANYNEQFF. CDR3 nucleotide sequence: TGTGCCAGCAGCGTAGAACTAGCGAACTACAATGAGCAGTTCTTC.

The CDR3 protein is CASRALRRGSNQPQHF. The CDR3 nucleotides read TGTGCCAGCAGAGCACTGCGGAGGGGCAGCAATCAGCCCCAGCATTTT. The chain is built from TRBV2 and TRBJ1-5; the D gene is possibly TRBD1 (5 bases). The V and J ends lost 6 bases and 1 base respectively, with 16 bases between them. From germline, CDR1 is SNHLY and CDR2 FYNNEI. This CDR3 spans 16 amino acids.

The genes are TRBV14 and TRBJ1-1; D unclear. Trimming removed 5 bases from V and 3 bases from J, with 16 bases in between. The germline gives CDR1 SGHDN, CDR2 FVKESK. The CDR3 spans 15 residues. This CDR3 is CASSYHTSGYTEAFF. The CDR3 bases are TGTGCCAGCAGCTACCACACTTCAGGTTACACTGAAGCTTTCTTT. Using reference TRBV14 and TRBJ1-1 for the parts outside the CDR3, the full variable domain is EAGVTQFPSHSVIEKGQTVTLRCDPISGHDNLYWYRRVMGKEIKFLLHFVKESKQDESGMPNNRFLAERTGGTYSTLKVQPAELEDSGVYFCASSYHTSGYTEAFFGQGTRLTVV.

J is TRBJ1-1 and V is TRBV10-1; D not resolved. Deletions cut 3 bases from V and 1 base from J, with 6 bases between. This CDR3 is built from 13 residues. Germline values: CDR1 WNHNN, CDR2 SYGVQD (reference sequence). Written as DNA, the CDR3 is TGCGCCAGCAGTGACTTCCGGAACACTGAAGCTTTCTTT. This translates into CASSDFRNTEAFF.

As to this clone: Germline is not matched at one junction end, which may reflect a read error. This sample also contains other DNA sequences that code for the same CDR3. The V call is TRBV28, the J call TRBJ1-2; D is unresolved. From germline, CDR1 is MDHEN and CDR2 SYDVKM. This CDR3 has 12 amino acids. The CDR3 region has the DNA TGCGCCAGCAGTTTGGCAATCTATGGCTACACCTTC. This encodes CASSLAIYGYTF.

This clone was seen a handful of times. The chain is built from TRBV19 and TRBJ1-6; TRBD1 matches 7 bases. The ends lost 6 bases at V and 5 bases at J; junction bases unmatched: 4. The germline V gene encodes CDR1 LNHDA and CDR2 SQIVND (reference sequence). The CDR3 contains 14 residues. The CDR3 DNA reads as TGTGCCAGTAGATATACAGGGGATAATTCACCCCTCCACTTT. Its translation: CASRYTGDNSPLHF. Variable domain in full (rest from reference TRBV19 and TRBJ1-6): DGGITQSPKYLFRKEGQNVTLSCEQNLNHDAMYWYRQDPGQGLRLIYYSQIVNDFQKGDIAEGYSVSREKKESFPLTVTSAQKNPTAFYLCASRYTGDNSPLHFGNGTRLTVT.

This sequence joins TRBV19 and TRBJ1-5; 8 bases match TRBD1. The germline CDR1 and CDR2 sequences are LNHDA and SQIVND (reference sequence). The ends lost 7 bases at V and 4 bases at J; junction bases unmatched: 9. There are 15 residues in the CDR3. The CDR3 loop reads CASKGGQGWNQPQHF. Here the CDR3 DNA reads TGTGCCAGTAAAGGTGGACAGGGATGGAATCAGCCCCAGCATTTT. Combining the CDR3 with reference TRBV19 and TRBJ1-5 gives the whole variable domain DGGITQSPKYLFRKEGQNVTLSCEQNLNHDAMYWYRQDPGQGLRLIYYSQIVNDFQKGDIAEGYSVSREKKESFPLTVTSAQKNPTAFYLCASKGGQGWNQPQHFGDGTRLSIL.